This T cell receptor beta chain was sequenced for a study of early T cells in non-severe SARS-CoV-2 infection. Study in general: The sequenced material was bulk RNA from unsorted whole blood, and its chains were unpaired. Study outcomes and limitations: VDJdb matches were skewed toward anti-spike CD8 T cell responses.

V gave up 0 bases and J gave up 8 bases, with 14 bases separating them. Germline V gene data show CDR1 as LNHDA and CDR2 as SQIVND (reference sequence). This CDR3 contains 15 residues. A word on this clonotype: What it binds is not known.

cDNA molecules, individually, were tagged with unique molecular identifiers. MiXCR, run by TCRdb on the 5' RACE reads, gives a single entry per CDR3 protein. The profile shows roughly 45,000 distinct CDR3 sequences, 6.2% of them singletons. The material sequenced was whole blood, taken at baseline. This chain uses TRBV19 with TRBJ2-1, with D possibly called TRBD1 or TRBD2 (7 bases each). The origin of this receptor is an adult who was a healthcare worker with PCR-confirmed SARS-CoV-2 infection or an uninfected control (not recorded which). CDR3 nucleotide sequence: TGTGCCAGTAGTATAGAAGGGGGCGGGAGTTATGAGCAGTTCTTC. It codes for CASSIEGGGSYEQFF.